Each of the 21 T cell receptor beta chains below was sequenced from the same sample in a study of T cell repertoires in cytomegalovirus infection. TCRdb fed the reads into MiXCR, producing one record per CDR3 protein. Of 830,000 or so distinct CDR3 sequences in the sample, less than 35% are singletons; the top ten hold roughly 12%. Their target antigens are unknown. Sequences were derived from cultured CD8+ T cells from PBMCs, sampled from culture after CMV antigen stimulation. The receptors derive from a human donor in good health (CMV status not recorded). Some clones in this sample may be carry-over from other donors' samples.

V usage is TRBV29-1 and J usage is TRBJ2-1; 10 nucleotides align to TRBD1. The CDR3 length is 13 residues. Trimming at V came to 6 bases and at J to 8 bases, leaving 7 bases not matched to a gene. CDR1 is SQVTM, CDR2 ANQGSEA, per germline. The DNA of the CDR3 is TGCAGCGTCCTCCGGGACAGGGGTCATGAGCAGTTCTTC. Its translation: CSVLRDRGHEQFF.

The chain employs TRBV9 and TRBJ1-5; D gene ambiguous. Germline CDR1 is SGDLS and CDR2 is YYNGEE. The CDR3 is 14 residues long. Trimming removed 0 bases at V and 6 bases at J, with 10 bases between. The CDR3 coding sequence is TGTGCCAGCAGCGTAGGGGGATTGGGTCAGCCCCAGCATTTT. Its translation is CASSVGGLGQPQHF.

This clonotype was counted between two and nine times. V gene TRBV28 combines with J gene TRBJ1-4, with 8 nucleotides matching TRBD1. Germline lookup yields CDR1 MDHEN and CDR2 SYDVKM. V gave up 8 bases and J gave up 3 bases; unmatched junction bases: 11. The CDR3 runs 16 residues. This CDR3 is CASGSSDRGPNEKLFF. CDR3 in DNA: TGTGCCAGCGGCTCCAGTGACAGGGGTCCTAATGAAAAACTGTTTTTT. The full variable domain, its missing parts supplied by reference TRBV28 and TRBJ1-4, is DVKVTQSSRYLVKRTGEKVFLECVQDMDHENMFWYRQDPGLGLRLIYFSYDVKMKEKGDIPEGYSVSREKKERFSLILESASTNQTSMYLCASGSSDRGPNEKLFFGSGTQLSVL.

This clonotype was detected ten times or more. V gene TRBV27 combines with J gene TRBJ2-7; D is perhaps TRBD2 (6 bases). The CDR3 covers 13 residues. CDR1 and CDR2 from the germline V gene are MNHEY and SMNVEV (reference sequence). V lost 6 bases and J 5 bases, leaving 14 bases between the germline ends. CDR3 loop: CASRGLRVHEQYF. CDR3 nucleotides: TGTGCCAGCAGGGGACTCCGGGTCCACGAGCAGTACTTC.

The chain combines TRBV27 with TRBJ1-4, with TRBD1 identical over 10 bases. CDR1 is MNHEY and CDR2 is SMNVEV in the germline V gene (reference sequence). The CDR3 loop spans 19 amino acids. Losses at the gene ends were 4 bases for V and 4 bases for J; bases not matched to a gene: 15. CDR3 in DNA: TGTGCCAGCAGTTCCCTCCCCGGGACAGGGGATTCTCGTAATGAAAAACTGTTTTTT. Its protein is CASSSLPGTGDSRNEKLFF.

This clonotype was recorded a few times. The J gene is TRBJ1-4, the V gene TRBV12-3 or TRBV12-4, with D unclear. The V and J ends lost 4 bases and 5 bases respectively, with 11 bases between them. CDR3 length equals 14 residues. The CDR3 region has the DNA TGTGCCAGCAGTTCCCGCAGACCAAATGAAAAACTGTTTTTT. Protein sequence: CASSSRRPNEKLFF.

This CDR3 reads CASSLMEHGYNEQFF. In DNA, the CDR3 is TGTGCCAGCAGCTTGATGGAGCACGGCTACAATGAGCAGTTCTTC. This sequence joins TRBV7-4 and TRBJ2-1; D is unresolved. The CDR3 is 15 residues long. V lost 3 bases, J lost 3 bases, and 12 bases lay in between. Germline-derived CDR1 and CDR2 are SGHVT and SQSDAQ.

The table lists this clonotype with a few counts. The chain uses TRBV7-8 and TRBJ2-5, with D possibly being TRBD1 or TRBD2 (5 bases each). In germline, CDR1 is SGHVS, CDR2 FQNEAQ. The CDR3 has 13 residues. The CDR3 DNA sequence: TGTGCAGTCCGGGGCTGGGGGTCAGAGACCCAGTACTTC. Protein sequence: CAVRGWGSETQYF. The full variable domain, in which reference TRBV7-8 and TRBJ2-5 provide the parts outside the CDR3, is GAGVSQSPRYKVAKRGQDVALRCDPISGHVSLFWYQQALGQGPEFLTYFQNEAQLDKSGLPSDRFFAERPEGSVSTLKIQRTQQEDSAVYLCAVRGWGSETQYFGPGTRLLVL.

This clonotype was observed at least ten times. The chain joins TRBV7-6 to TRBJ2-3, with D unclear. Germline CDR1 reads SGHVS; CDR2 reads FNYEAQ. With 5 bases removed from V and 0 bases from J, the gap between germline ends came to 12 bases. This CDR3 contains 15 residues. DNA of the CDR3: TGTGCCAGCAGCCCGTTCGGCTCCAGCACAGATACGCAGTATTTT. Translated, it gives CASSPFGSSTDTQYF.

This clonotype was detected only a few times. This chain links TRBV7-9 with TRBJ2-7; possibly TRBD1 for D (6 bases). Germline V CDR1 and CDR2: SEHNR, FQNEAQ (reference sequence). The CDR3 contains 16 residues. V dropped 2 bases and J dropped 2 bases, with 16 bases sitting between them. CDR3 coding DNA: TGTGCCAGCAGCTTAACTCCGGGACACATAGCCTACGAGCAGTACGTC. This sequence encodes CASSLTPGHIAYEQYV.

This clonotype has more than one count but fewer than ten. The chain links TRBV7-2 to TRBJ1-4; D uncertain. The CDR3 has 14 residues. The germline V gene has CDR1 SGHTA and CDR2 FQGNSA. V lost 2 bases, J lost 4 bases, and 8 bases lay in between. The chain's CDR3 is CASSLNLRNEKLFF. CDR3 sequence (DNA): TGTGCCAGCAGCTTAAATCTCCGTAATGAAAAACTGTTTTTT.

Remarks on this clonotype: This could be a read error, since a much larger clone is one nucleotide away. The gene calls are TRBV7-2 and TRBJ2-1; a weak D match, TRBD1 (6 bases). This CDR3 is built from 17 residues. Germline V gene sequence: CDR1 SGHTA, CDR2 FQGNSA. This CDR3 reads CASSFTGMYLFYSEQFF. The CDR3 DNA reads as TGTGCCAGCAGCTTTACAGGGATGTATCTATTTTACAGTGAGCAGTTCTTC.

V and J are TRBV27 and TRBJ1-1; possibly TRBD1 for D (6 bases). This CDR3 spans 15 amino acids. Trimming removed 4 bases from V and 2 bases from J, with 14 bases in between. CDR1 is MNHEY and CDR2 is SMNVEV in the germline V gene (reference sequence). The CDR3 DNA follows: TGTGCCAGCAGTTGGCTGACAGGTACAAACACTGAAGCTTTCTTT. Amino acids: CASSWLTGTNTEAFF.

V gene TRBV5-6 combines with J gene TRBJ2-5; the D is unclear. The CDR3 covers 13 residues. The V gene's germline CDR1 is SGHDT and CDR2 YYEEEE. The V end was cut by 2 bases, the J end by 7 bases, with 12 bases between. The chain's CDR3 is CASSLRRYRTQYF. The DNA of the CDR3 is TGTGCCAGCAGCTTACGCCGTTATAGGACCCAGTACTTC.

The gene calls are TRBV6-1 and TRBJ1-2; no clear D gene. In germline, CDR1 is MNHNS, CDR2 SASEGT. V gave up 5 bases and J gave up 4 bases, with 11 bases separating them. This CDR3 has 13 residues. CDR3 sequence: CASSLGFGYGYTF. The CDR3 coding sequence is TGTGCCAGCAGTCTAGGTTTCGGCTATGGCTACACCTTC.

The chain employs TRBV7-2 and TRBJ2-5; TRBD2 matches at 8 bases. Germline assignment: CDR1 SGHTA and CDR2 FQGNSA. Trimming removed 1 base from V and 3 bases from J; junction bases left unmatched: 10. This CDR3 is built from 17 residues. The CDR3 reads CTSSLGGRSGGEETQYF. The CDR3 DNA reads as TGTACCAGCAGCTTAGGGGGTCGGAGCGGGGGAGAAGAGACCCAGTACTTC.

This clonotype was counted between two and nine times. This rearrangement joins TRBV6-1 to TRBJ1-1; no reliable D call. Germline lookup yields CDR1 MNHNS and CDR2 SASEGT. The ends were cut back, 9 bases at V and 4 bases at J, with 18 bases in the middle. The CDR3 is 14 residues long. The CDR3 spells CASRAAGWGTEAFF. The DNA for the CDR3 is TGTGCCAGTAGGGCGGCGGGTTGGGGCACTGAAGCTTTCTTT.

The chain combines TRBV27 with TRBJ2-1, with D perhaps matching TRBD1 (5 bases). Trimming pared 1 base from V and 3 bases from J, leaving 16 bases between. The CDR3 is made up of 17 amino acids. Per the germline V gene, CDR1 is MNHEY and CDR2 is SMNVEV (reference sequence). The CDR3 DNA follows: TGTGCCAGCAGTTTATACAGGCACCTTAACTTCTACAATGAGCAGTTCTTC. Encoded protein: CASSLYRHLNFYNEQFF.

Note on this clonotype: The junction and the germline gene differ at one end; a read error may be behind it. The J gene is TRBJ2-3, the V gene TRBV2, with a weak D call TRBD1 (5 bases). The CDR3 is made up of 14 amino acids. The V gene's germline CDR1 is SNHLY and CDR2 FYNNEI. For the CDR3, the DNA is TGTGCCAGCAGCGAAGATGGGGCCTCCCGTTCGCAGTATTTT. This sequence encodes CASSEDGASRSQYF.

This clonotype has at least ten counts. The chain joins TRBV12-3 or TRBV12-4 to TRBJ1-2; tentative D call: TRBD1 (6 bases). Between the trimmed V and J ends, which lost 4 bases and 2 bases, there was a span of 14 bases. The CDR3 is 15 residues long. Here the CDR3 reads CASSSLAGENYGYTF. Written as DNA, the CDR3 is TGTGCCAGCAGTTCTCTCGCAGGGGAAAACTATGGCTACACCTTC.

This clonotype was picked up many times. J is TRBJ1-6 and V is TRBV7-9; D perhaps matches TRBD1 (5 bases). Between the trimmed V and J ends, which lost 6 bases and 9 bases, there was a span of 21 bases. The germline V gene has CDR1 SEHNR and CDR2 FQNEAQ (reference sequence). The CDR3 consists of 16 residues. This CDR3 reads CASRNWGVGRSSPLHF. DNA for the CDR3: TGTGCCAGCAGGAACTGGGGCGTTGGGAGAAGTTCACCCCTCCACTTT.